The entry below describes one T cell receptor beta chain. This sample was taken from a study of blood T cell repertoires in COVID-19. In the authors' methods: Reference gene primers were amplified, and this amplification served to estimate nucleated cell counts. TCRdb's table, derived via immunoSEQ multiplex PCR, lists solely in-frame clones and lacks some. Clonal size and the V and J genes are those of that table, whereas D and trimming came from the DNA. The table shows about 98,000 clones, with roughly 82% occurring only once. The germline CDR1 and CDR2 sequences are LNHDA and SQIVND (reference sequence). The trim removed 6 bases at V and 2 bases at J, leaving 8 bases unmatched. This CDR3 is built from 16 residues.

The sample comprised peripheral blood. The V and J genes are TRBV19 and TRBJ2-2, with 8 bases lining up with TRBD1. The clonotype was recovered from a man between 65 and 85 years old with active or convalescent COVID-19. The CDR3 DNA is TGTGCCAGTAGCACTCGACAGGGGCTCAACACCGGGGAGCTGTTTTTT. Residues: CASSTRQGLNTGELFF.